This is a list of T cell receptor beta chains from one sample in a study of blood T cells in healthy people across ages. TCRdb ran MiXCR on the 5' RACE reads and lists one entry per CDR3 protein. The sample records 800,000 or so distinct CDR3 sequences, less than 60% being singletons. Specimen: blood. These TCRs come from a man older than 75 in good health. Each CDR3 is given without its conserved first and last residue.

V gene: TRBV29-1
J gene: TRBJ1-1
CDR3 protein: SVDLGTGGMNTEAF

V gene: TRBV5-1
J gene: TRBJ2-1
CDR3 protein: ASSYGQAHNEQF

V gene: TRBV5-1
J gene: TRBJ2-5
CDR3 protein: ASSLVRRTSGDRETQY

V gene: TRBV20-1
J gene: TRBJ2-3
CDR3 protein: SASPGLAGVTDTQY

V gene: TRBV3-1
J gene: TRBJ2-5
CDR3 protein: ASSPQVGSGETQY

V gene: TRBV24-1
J gene: TRBJ1-4
CDR3 protein: ATSDLGEDSRSTNEKLF

V gene: TRBV6-2/TRBV6-3
J gene: TRBJ2-3
CDR3 protein: ASSQNLEGTDTQY

V gene: TRBV7-9
J gene: TRBJ2-3
CDR3 protein: ASSRSDGGGTDTQY

V gene: TRBV12-3/TRBV12-4
J gene: TRBJ2-3
CDR3 protein: ASSQDSTETQY

V gene: TRBV9
J gene: TRBJ1-2
CDR3 protein: ASSVAGTANYGYT

V gene: TRBV11-1
J gene: TRBJ2-6
CDR3 protein: ASSWGAHGANVLT

V gene: TRBV6-6
J gene: TRBJ1-4
CDR3 protein: ASTPSGDRAEKLF

V gene: TRBV12-3/TRBV12-4
J gene: TRBJ1-5
CDR3 protein: ASSLSRDDQPQH

V gene: TRBV3-1
J gene: TRBJ2-3
CDR3 protein: ASSQFGVDTQY

V gene: TRBV7-3
J gene: TRBJ2-1
CDR3 protein: ASSLTPGWHNEQF

V gene: TRBV7-3
J gene: TRBJ2-1
CDR3 protein: ASRAGTSGNNEQF

V gene: TRBV5-1
J gene: TRBJ2-7
CDR3 protein: ASRPTSGSSYEQY

V gene: TRBV24-1
J gene: TRBJ2-3
CDR3 protein: ATSGQVGTDTQY

V gene: TRBV7-2
J gene: TRBJ2-1
CDR3 protein: ASSIGGTSGYNNEQF

V gene: TRBV28
J gene: TRBJ2-1
CDR3 protein: ASSWYRGGEYNEQF

V gene: TRBV7-2
J gene: TRBJ2-4
CDR3 protein: ASSPQVAKNIQY

V gene: TRBV6-2/TRBV6-3
J gene: TRBJ1-4
CDR3 protein: ASIRRPLDEKLF

V gene: TRBV5-1
J gene: TRBJ2-7
CDR3 protein: ASSRAGGPNSEQY

V gene: TRBV27
J gene: TRBJ1-2
CDR3 protein: ASSFSNSGNYGYT

V gene: TRBV10-3
J gene: TRBJ1-3
CDR3 protein: AINPGQGRGTIY

V gene: TRBV5-6
J gene: TRBJ2-1
CDR3 protein: ASSLGTEPYNEQF

V gene: TRBV19
J gene: TRBJ2-7
CDR3 protein: ATRGQGVYEQY

V gene: TRBV20-1
J gene: TRBJ1-4
CDR3 protein: SAREAGGFISEELF

V gene: TRBV12-3/TRBV12-4
J gene: TRBJ1-2
CDR3 protein: ASSRGTGAYGYT

V gene: TRBV5-1
J gene: TRBJ1-6
CDR3 protein: ASSRQGSPPH

V gene: TRBV6-5
J gene: NA
CDR3 protein: ASRLAGSYNEQY

V gene: TRBV7-2
J gene: TRBJ1-2
CDR3 protein: ASSQRQCYGYT

V gene: TRBV7-2
J gene: TRBJ2-3
CDR3 protein: ASRFSGIPTDTQY

V gene: TRBV9
J gene: TRBJ2-7
CDR3 protein: ASSVDSGLRYEQY

V gene: TRBV25-1
J gene: TRBJ1-2
CDR3 protein: ASGDRGQFYGYT

V gene: TRBV6-5
J gene: TRBJ2-7
CDR3 protein: ASRGTGDYEQY

V gene: TRBV20-1
J gene: TRBJ2-7
CDR3 protein: SAIAGGTYEQY

V gene: TRBV29-1
J gene: TRBJ2-5
CDR3 protein: SGQVGETQY

V gene: TRBV21-1
J gene: TRBJ2-7
CDR3 protein: ASSKEEYSEQY

V gene: TRBV20-1
J gene: TRBJ2-5
CDR3 protein: SAKFSRETQY

V gene: TRBV20-1
J gene: TRBJ2-1
CDR3 protein: SAGPNSAYEQF

V gene: TRBV4-3
J gene: TRBJ2-3
CDR3 protein: ASSQELRGTATDTQY

V gene: TRBV7-8
J gene: TRBJ2-2
CDR3 protein: ASRPGTQVSGELF

V gene: TRBV6-2/TRBV6-3
J gene: TRBJ2-3
CDR3 protein: ASSYGLAGFTDTQY

V gene: TRBV28
J gene: TRBJ2-1
CDR3 protein: ASELAGPNEQF

V gene: TRBV29-1
J gene: TRBJ2-7
CDR3 protein: SVQQHYEQY

V gene: TRBV28
J gene: TRBJ2-7
CDR3 protein: ASSLSGRAFSYEQY

V gene: TRBV7-2
J gene: TRBJ1-1
CDR3 protein: ASSAQWTEAF

V gene: TRBV5-1
J gene: NA
CDR3 protein: ASKTSGTLYNEQY